The 17 T cell receptor beta chains listed next were all sequenced from one sample in a study of blood T cell repertoires in COVID-19. The data were produced by immunoSEQ multiplex PCR, yet TCRdb's version contains in-frame clones alone and is incomplete. The top ten hold roughly 7% of the sample, which has 170,000 or so clones, roughly 84% seen once. Sequenced input: PBMCs or T cells enriched from blood (not recorded which). The source of these receptors is a woman between 45 and 60 years old who had recovered from COVID-19.

This clone was counted a few times. The chain employs TRBV2 and TRBJ2-7; perhaps TRBD2 as D (6 bases). The CDR3 covers 14 residues. Looked up from germline, CDR1 is SNHLY and CDR2 is FYNNEI. Trimming cost V 7 bases and J 0 bases, with 13 bases left between them. The CDR3 is CASMKRVASYEQYF. The CDR3 region has the DNA TGTGCCAGCATGAAGCGGGTAGCCTCCTACGAGCAGTACTTC.

The V and J genes are TRBV2 and TRBJ1-4; maybe TRBD1 (6 bases). The V gene lost 6 bases and the J gene lost 8 bases, with 13 bases spanning the gap. The length of the CDR3 is 13 residues. CDR1 is SNHLY, CDR2 FYNNEI, per germline. This CDR3 reads CASRDRSREKLFF. The CDR3 DNA reads TGTGCCAGCAGAGACAGGTCGAGGGAAAAACTGTTTTTT.

There are a few counts of this clone. The chain couples TRBV7-9 to TRBJ2-7; 8 nucleotides match TRBD1. J was trimmed by 4 bases and V by 5 bases; bases with no gene match: 4. CDR1 is SEHNR, CDR2 FQNEAQ, per germline (reference sequence). The CDR3 runs 13 residues. The CDR3 here is CASSRQGKYEQYF. DNA of the CDR3: TGTGCCAGCAGCCGACAGGGGAAATACGAGCAGTACTTC.

This clone was recorded a few times. CDR3 bases: TGTGCCTGGAGTGTTAAGCAGGTGTCTACAGATACGCAGTATTTT. This codes for CAWSVKQVSTDTQYF. The chain is built from TRBV30 and TRBJ2-3; no clear D. Germline V lookup: CDR1 GTSNPN, CDR2 SVGIG (reference sequence). This CDR3 has 15 residues. The V end was cut by 0 bases, the J end by 3 bases, with 13 bases between.

This chain connects TRBV6-5 to TRBJ2-1; 7 positions match TRBD2. The germline V gene encodes CDR1 MNHEY and CDR2 SVGAGI. The V segment lost 6 bases and the J segment 4 bases; nucleotides outside the gene matches: 6. This CDR3 region has 14 residues. The CDR3 sequence: CASRSGNVYNEQFF. DNA of the CDR3: TGTGCCAGCAGAAGCGGGAACGTTTACAATGAGCAGTTCTTC.

The CDR3 DNA sequence: TGTGCCATCAGTCGGGACAGCTATAATTCACCCCTCCACTTT. Residues: CAISRDSYNSPLHF. The J gene is TRBJ1-6, the V gene TRBV10-3, with 7 bases fitting TRBD1. The germline gives CDR1 ENHRY, CDR2 SYGVKD. V was pared by 5 bases and J by 3 bases, with 1 base of the junction left unmatched. This CDR3 contains 14 residues.

The chain is built from TRBV2 and TRBJ1-4; D is perhaps TRBD1 (5 bases). V was cut by 4 bases and J by 4 bases, with 10 bases left in between. This CDR3 has 14 amino acids. The germline gives CDR1 SNHLY, CDR2 FYNNEI. The CDR3 nucleotides read TGTGCCAGCAGTGTGGGGCAGTTTAATGAAAAACTGTTTTTT. Protein product: CASSVGQFNEKLFF.

This clone occurred once. The gene calls are TRBV28 and TRBJ1-1, with 8 positions matching TRBD1. CDR1 is MDHEN and CDR2 is SYDVKM in the germline V gene. With 6 bases clipped from V and 6 bases from J, the junction kept 9 bases outside the gene matches. The CDR3 is made up of 14 amino acids. The CDR3 DNA sequence: TGTGCCAGCAGCCAGACAGGGGTGAGCGCTGAAGCTTTCTTT. Encoded protein: CASSQTGVSAEAFF. Full variable domain (outside the CDR3, taken from reference TRBV28 and TRBJ1-1): DVKVTQSSRYLVKRTGEKVFLECVQDMDHENMFWYRQDPGLGLRLIYFSYDVKMKEKGDIPEGYSVSREKKERFSLILESASTNQTSMYLCASSQTGVSAEAFFGQGTRLTVV.

V gene TRBV4-1 combines with J gene TRBJ2-7; 7 bases match TRBD1. The germline V gene encodes CDR1 MGHRA and CDR2 YSYEKL. The CDR3 length is 16 residues. V gave up 1 base and J gave up 2 bases; unmatched junction bases: 8. Here the CDR3 reads CASSQGTGTVTYEQYF. The CDR3 DNA follows: TGCGCCAGCAGCCAAGGTACCGGGACAGTTACCTACGAGCAGTACTTC.

The CDR3 sequence is CASGQESNTGELFF. The CDR3 DNA reads TGTGCCAGCGGGCAGGAATCGAACACCGGGGAGCTGTTTTTT. V gene TRBV27 combines with J gene TRBJ2-2; D remains unclear. The CDR3 spans 14 residues. V lost 8 bases, J lost 0 bases, and 10 bases lay in between. CDR1 and CDR2 (germline): MNHEY, SMNVEV (reference sequence).

The rearrangement links TRBV6-1 to TRBJ1-2, with TRBD1 identical over 8 bases. This CDR3 region has 16 residues. V lost 6 bases and J lost 4; bases outside the gene matches: 13. Germline CDR1 is MNHNS and CDR2 is SASEGT. The CDR3 DNA is TGTGCCAGCAGGGAACCCTTGGGACAGGTCACCTATGGCTACACCTTC. It codes for CASREPLGQVTYGYTF.

This clone was counted between two and nine times. V usage is TRBV3-1 (or the pseudogene TRBV3-2) and J usage is TRBJ2-2; 10 bases match TRBD2. V shed 0 bases and J 6 bases; nucleotides not matched to a gene: 4. From germline, CDR1 is LGHDT and CDR2 YNNKEL (reference sequence). This CDR3 is built from 16 residues. CDR3 coding DNA: TGTGCCAGCAGCCAAGATAGCGGGAGGCCAGCCGGGGAGCTGTTTTTT. This translates into CASSQDSGRPAGELFF.

This clone was detected only a few times. The rearrangement joins TRBV19 to TRBJ1-2; D is possibly TRBD1 (5 bases). V lost 3 bases and J 1 base, leaving 9 bases between the germline ends. This CDR3 region has 14 residues. The germline V gene encodes CDR1 LNHDA and CDR2 SQIVND (reference sequence). CDR3 amino acids: CASSMGGFNYGYTF. The DNA for the CDR3 is TGTGCCAGTAGTATGGGGGGATTTAACTATGGCTACACCTTC.

The CDR3 loop is CASSLTSGLGQYF. In DNA, the CDR3 is TGTGCCAGCAGTTTAACATCAGGACTGGGGCAGTACTTC. The gene calls are TRBV12-3 or TRBV12-4 and TRBJ2-7, with D possibly being TRBD2 (5 bases). V was cut by 2 bases and J by 9 bases, with 14 bases left in between. The CDR3 covers 13 residues.

At least ten counts were recorded for this clone. This rearrangement joins TRBV4-2 to TRBJ2-1, with D uncertain. V gave up 0 bases and J gave up 4 bases, with 10 bases separating them. Germline V gene sequence: CDR1 LGHNA, CDR2 YNFKEQ. The CDR3 extends over 15 amino acids. This chain's CDR3 is CASSQDIEAYNEQFF. The CDR3 DNA follows: TGTGCCAGCAGCCAAGATATAGAGGCTTACAATGAGCAGTTCTTC.

The chain employs TRBV7-2 and TRBJ1-3; D is ambiguous. The CDR3 loop spans 14 amino acids. Trimming cost V 1 base and J 8 bases, with 12 bases left between them. Per germline, CDR1 SGHTA and CDR2 FQGNSA. The chain's CDR3 is CASSLGGAWDTIYF. CDR3 DNA: TGTGCCAGCAGCTTAGGGGGAGCCTGGGACACCATATATTTT.

V usage is TRBV30 and J usage is TRBJ2-4, with TRBD2 matching 7 bases. CDR3 length equals 15 residues. Per germline, CDR1 GTSNPN and CDR2 SVGIG (reference sequence). Germline trimming cut 1 base from V and 2 bases from J; bases unmatched to any gene: 5. This CDR3 is CAWSGGEGSKNIQYF. The CDR3 nucleotides are TGTGCCTGGAGTGGTGGGGAGGGGTCCAAAAACATTCAGTACTTC.